The 21 T cell receptor beta chains reported below all come from one sample, sequenced in a study of blood T cells in healthy people across ages. PCR was performed a second time for about 6 to 11 cycles using a sample-barcoded 5' primer and a J-beta primer mix. TCRdb reanalysed the 5' RACE reads using MiXCR and keeps one entry per CDR3 protein. The profile shows around 900,000 distinct CDR3 sequences, roughly 51% of them singletons. Material: blood. These receptors were taken from a woman aged 55 to 70 in good health.

This clonotype was picked up a small number of times. The chain carries TRBV7-2 and TRBJ2-1, with D uncertain. CDR1 and CDR2 (germline): SGHTA, FQGNSA. This CDR3 is built from 13 residues. The V end was cut by 2 bases, the J end by 8 bases, with 10 bases between. The CDR3 protein is CASSLLSSDEQFF. CDR3 nucleotide sequence: TGTGCCAGCAGCTTACTTAGCAGCGATGAGCAGTTCTTC.

The gene calls are TRBV7-9 and TRBJ1-1, with D unclear. Trimming shortened V by 5 bases and J by 0 bases, and 10 bases separated the two germline ends. CDR1 is SEHNR and CDR2 is FQNEAQ in the germline V gene (reference sequence). CDR3 length: 14 amino acids. The CDR3, as DNA: TGTGCCAGCAGCACGGGAGAGATGAACACTGAAGCTTTCTTT. Residues: CASSTGEMNTEAFF. Full variable domain (missing parts from reference TRBV7-9 and TRBJ1-1): DTGVSQNPRHKITKRGQNVTFRCDPISEHNRLYWYRQTLGQGPEFLTYFQNEAQLEKSRLLSDRFSAERPKGSFSTLEIQRTEQGDSAMYLCASSTGEMNTEAFFGQGTRLTVV.

This clonotype was recorded only once. Germline is not matched at one junction end, which may reflect a read error. The gene calls are TRBV4-2 and TRBJ2-7; D is perhaps TRBD2 (5 bases). Looked up from germline, CDR1 is LGHNA and CDR2 is YNFKEQ. The length of the CDR3 is 16 residues. The CDR3 DNA sequence: TGTGCCAGCAGCCAAGGATCGGGGTCAGGTTTCTACGAGCAGTATTTC. As protein: CASSQGSGSGFYEQYF.

The chain links TRBV29-1 to TRBJ2-7; 8 positions agree with TRBD2. The junction had 10 bases not matched to a gene; V was cut back by 8 bases and J by 7 bases. CDR3 length: 12 residues. Germline V gives CDR1 SQVTM, CDR2 ANQGSEA. CDR3 in amino acids: CSCGGSGNEQYF. CDR3 coding DNA: TGCAGCTGCGGGGGGTCAGGGAATGAGCAGTACTTC.

This clonotype is a singleton in its sample. V and J are TRBV4-2 and TRBJ2-5; possibly TRBD1 for D (5 bases). The CDR3 runs 15 residues. V gave up 3 bases and J gave up 5 bases, with 16 bases separating them. Germline V gene lookup returns CDR1 LGHNA and CDR2 YNFKEQ. The CDR3 DNA follows: TGTGCCAGCAGCCAGGATGGACGGAAGGGGGAGACCCAGTACTTC. It codes for CASSQDGRKGETQYF.

This chain joins TRBV29-1 and TRBJ2-7; D is unresolved. Germline V CDR1 and CDR2: SQVTM, ANQGSEA. The CDR3 extends over 11 amino acids. Trimming shortened V by 5 bases and J by 3 bases, and 8 bases separated the two germline ends. Here the CDR3 reads CSVRTYYEQYF. In DNA form, the CDR3 reads TGCAGCGTTCGCACATACTACGAGCAGTACTTC.

There are a few counts of this clonotype. The gene calls are TRBV20-1 and TRBJ2-5, with D unclear. Germline lookup yields CDR1 DFQATT and CDR2 SNEGSKA (reference sequence). The CDR3 contains 15 residues. V gave up 6 bases and J gave up 2 bases, with 19 bases separating them. The CDR3 sequence: CSAIRHDIPQETQYF. The CDR3 bases are TGCAGTGCGATCCGGCACGACATACCGCAAGAGACCCAGTACTTC.

The chain uses TRBV2 and TRBJ2-1, with D maybe TRBD2 (6 bases). This CDR3 is 12 amino acids long. Between the trimmed V and J ends, which lost 7 bases and 5 bases, there was a span of 9 bases. Germline V gene lookup returns CDR1 SNHLY and CDR2 FYNNEI. CDR3 region: CASNPGDNEQFF. CDR3 nucleotide sequence: TGTGCCAGCAACCCGGGGGACAATGAGCAGTTCTTC.

The V gene is TRBV6-4, the J gene TRBJ2-7, with a possible D match to TRBD1 (6 bases). The CDR3 has 13 amino acids. Germline V CDR1 and CDR2: MRHNA, SNTAGT. V was pared by 3 bases and J by 6 bases, with 12 bases between. The CDR3 is CASSDIVGAEQYF. CDR3 nucleotide sequence: TGTGCCAGCAGTGATATCGTGGGGGCCGAGCAGTACTTC.

To note about this clonotype: Mismatch with germline at one junction end may stem from a read error. This sequence joins TRBV4-2 and TRBJ2-7, with TRBD2 matching over 7 bases. The V gene's germline CDR1 is LGHNA and CDR2 YNFKEQ. CDR3 size: 16 residues. Here the CDR3 DNA reads TGTGCCAGCAGCCAAGAGGAAGCGGGATCCTCCTACGAGCGGTACTTC. Protein: CASSQEEAGSSYERYF.

This clonotype was counted a few times. The chain has TRBV18 and TRBJ2-4; D remains ambiguous. The tail of the sequence fits TRBJ2-7 better, so the J call may be wrong. CDR1 is KGHSH and CDR2 is LQKENI in the germline V gene. There are 12 residues in the CDR3. The CDR3 protein is CASSPQGSEQYF. In nucleotides, the CDR3 is TGTGCCAGCTCACCACAGGGTTCCGAGCAGTACTTC.

This clonotype was counted once. The V and J genes are TRBV20-1 and TRBJ2-3; D is undetermined. The V gene lost 6 bases and the J gene lost 14 bases, with 18 bases spanning the gap. Germline V gene data show CDR1 as DFQATT and CDR2 as SNEGSKA (reference sequence). This CDR3 comprises 11 residues. The CDR3 is CSAKAENKLYF. DNA for the CDR3: TGCAGTGCCAAGGCGGAAAATAAGCTGTATTTT.

The chain joins TRBV4-3 to TRBJ2-1, with D tentatively TRBD2 (6 bases). V lost 0 bases and J lost 6, with 24 bases in between. This CDR3 comprises 19 residues. Germline V CDR1 and CDR2: LGHNA, YSLEER. The CDR3 loop is CASSQDPYYSEGKGNEQFF. The CDR3 nucleotides are TGCGCCAGCAGCCAAGATCCGTATTACTCGGAGGGGAAAGGCAATGAGCAGTTCTTC.

The V call is TRBV5-1, the J call TRBJ2-7, with a tentative D call TRBD1 (5 bases). The CDR3 loop spans 15 amino acids. The V gene's germline CDR1 is SGHRS and CDR2 YFSETQ. V lost 1 base and J lost 5, with 16 bases in between. The CDR3, as DNA: TGCGCCAGCAGCTTGACCGTAGGGGTTTTCAACGAGCAGTACTTC. Its translation: CASSLTVGVFNEQYF. The whole variable domain, remainder taken from reference TRBV5-1 and TRBJ2-7, is KAGVTQTPRYLIKTRGQQVTLSCSPISGHRSVSWYQQTPGQGLQFLFEYFSETQRNKGNFPGRFSGRQFSNSRSEMNVSTLELGDSALYLCASSLTVGVFNEQYFGPGTRLTVT.

The rearrangement uses TRBV29-1 and TRBJ2-1; a weak D match, TRBD1 (5 bases). Looked up from germline, CDR1 is SQVTM and CDR2 is ANQGSEA. This CDR3 region has 12 residues. Trimming cost V 6 bases and J 9 bases, with 15 bases left between them. The CDR3 DNA reads TGCAGCGTGGGGCCTCCCTCATCTGAGCAGTTCTTC. This encodes CSVGPPSSEQFF.

This clonotype appeared a few times. The rearrangement links TRBV28 to TRBJ1-6; the D is unclear. Trimming left V 1 base short and J 9 bases short, with 1 base between. CDR1 and CDR2 from the germline V gene are MDHEN and SYDVKM. This CDR3 region has 11 residues. Here the CDR3 DNA reads TGTGCCAGCAGTTTATCTTCACCCCTCCACTTT. This translates into CASSLSSPLHF.

In this sample, this clonotype turned up once. A much larger clonotype is one base distant, so this may be a read error. V usage is TRBV13 and J usage is TRBJ2-3; the match to TRBD2 covers 11 bases. CDR3 length equals 19 residues. Per the germline V gene, CDR1 is PRHDT and CDR2 is FYEKMQ (reference sequence). The V segment lost 5 bases and the J segment 1 base; nucleotides outside the gene matches: 14. CDR3 sequence (DNA): TGTGCCAGCAGCCAATACGGACTAGCGGGTAGACATTGCACAGATACGCAGTATTTT. Translation gives CASSQYGLAGRHCTDTQYF.

This chain joins TRBV29-1 and TRBJ1-1, with D maybe TRBD1 (5 bases). Trimming removed 4 bases at V and 4 bases at J, with 13 bases between. This CDR3 is built from 13 residues. Germline CDR1 reads SQVTM; CDR2 reads ANQGSEA. The CDR3 nucleotides read TGCAGCGTTGCGAGGGCAGGGCTCACTGAAGCTTTCTTT. It yields the protein CSVARAGLTEAFF.

The chain carries TRBV7-2 and TRBJ2-3, with 9 bases matching TRBD2. This CDR3 region has 16 residues. CDR1 is SGHTA, CDR2 FQGNSA, per germline. J gave up 2 bases and V 5 bases, and 8 bases lay outside the gene matches. The CDR3 bases are TGTGCCAGCAGCCCCTGGCGGGAGGGATACACAGATACGCAGTATTTT. Amino acid sequence: CASSPWREGYTDTQYF.

This clonotype showed up just a few times. The chain couples TRBV6-1 to TRBJ2-1, with 8 bases matching TRBD2. Germline V gene sequence: CDR1 MNHNS, CDR2 SASEGT. Losses at the gene ends were 6 bases for V and 4 bases for J; bases not matched to a gene: 14. There are 17 residues in the CDR3. CDR3 DNA sequence: TGTGCCAGCAGCATTATATGGGGCGGGAGGACATACAATGAGCAGTTCTTC. Protein product: CASSIIWGGRTYNEQFF.

The chain uses TRBV20-1 and TRBJ1-6; 7 positions agree with TRBD1. The junction had 7 bases not matched to a gene; V was cut back by 4 bases and J by 7 bases. The CDR3 covers 14 residues. Germline values: CDR1 DFQATT, CDR2 SNEGSKA (reference sequence). Here the CDR3 reads CSATGGLGNSPLHF. The CDR3 bases are TGCAGTGCTACAGGGGGACTGGGGAATTCACCCCTCCACTTT.